The 10 T cell receptor beta chains presented below share a single source sample, sequenced in a study of early T cells in non-severe SARS-CoV-2 infection (dated by TCRdb to the early 2020s). Libraries were built with 5' RACE. Sequencing instrument: NextSeq 500. TCRdb took the public reads, trimmed them with fastp at Q25, ran MiXCR for clone calling and kept in-frame beta chains. Entries are consolidated by CDR3 protein sequence, retaining the most common genes and DNA. The sample has some 100,000 distinct CDR3 sequences on record, about 15% of them singletons. Together, the top ten hold approximately 0.54% of the sample. Sequencing was done on a sample of whole blood. These receptors came from an adult who was a healthcare worker with PCR-confirmed SARS-CoV-2 infection or an uninfected control (not recorded which).

Here the CDR3 DNA reads TGCGCCAGCAGCCTTCTTACAAGTCCCCTCTATGGCTACACCTTC. It translates to CASSLLTSPLYGYTF. The chain combines TRBV5-1 with TRBJ1-2; D gene ambiguous. Trimming left V 4 bases short and J 4 bases short, with 17 bases between. The CDR3 contains 15 residues. CDR1 and CDR2 from the germline V gene are SGHRS and YFSETQ.

The chain couples TRBV7-9 to TRBJ2-5; 8 nucleotides agree with TRBD2. There are 15 residues in the CDR3. V gave up 5 bases and J gave up 2 bases; unmatched junction bases: 7. Germline V gives CDR1 SEHNR, CDR2 FQNEAQ (reference sequence). This chain's CDR3 is CASSDWLAGQETQYF. The CDR3 nucleotides read TGTGCCAGCAGCGATTGGTTAGCGGGGCAAGAGACCCAGTACTTC.

This chain links TRBV29-1 with TRBJ2-5; 10 positions agree with TRBD2. V lost 4 bases, J lost 4 bases, and 9 bases stayed unmatched. The germline V gene has CDR1 SQVTM and CDR2 ANQGSEA. There are 15 residues in the CDR3. DNA of the CDR3: TGCAGCGTTGTGTTAGGACTAGCGGTAGGAGAGACCCAGTACTTC. Protein product: CSVVLGLAVGETQYF.

V usage is TRBV7-9 and J usage is TRBJ1-2, with 7 bases aligning to TRBD1. The CDR3 loop spans 16 amino acids. From germline, CDR1 is SEHNR and CDR2 FQNEAQ (reference sequence). V was clipped by 5 bases and J by 0 bases; unmatched bases: 9. The CDR3 sequence: CASSPRDRLPNYGYTF. The CDR3 bases are TGTGCCAGCAGCCCAAGGGACAGACTCCCTAACTATGGCTACACCTTC.

This clonotype has a handful of counts. The chain has TRBV7-3 and TRBJ1-1, with D tentatively TRBD1 (5 bases). V was clipped by 5 bases and J by 2 bases, with 12 bases between them. Per germline, CDR1 SGHTA and CDR2 FQGTGA. The CDR3 contains 14 residues. The CDR3 sequence is CASSLHGGNTEAFF. The DNA of the CDR3 is TGTGCCAGCAGCCTCCATGGGGGAAACACTGAAGCTTTCTTT. The full variable domain, completed using reference TRBV7-3 and TRBJ1-1, is GAGVSQTPSNKVTEKGKYVELRCDPISGHTALYWYRQSLGQGPEFLIYFQGTGAADDSGLPNDRFFAVRPEGSVSTLKIQRTERGDSAVYLCASSLHGGNTEAFFGQGTRLTVV.

The rearrangement links TRBV6-5 to TRBJ1-1; no definite D call. The germline V gene encodes CDR1 MNHEY and CDR2 SVGAGI. The CDR3 is 16 residues long. Trimming pared 5 bases from V and 1 base from J, leaving 17 bases between. The CDR3 loop is CASSRTSPGPNTEAFF. In DNA, the CDR3 is TGTGCCAGCAGTCGCACATCCCCCGGCCCGAACACTGAAGCTTTCTTT.

J is TRBJ2-5 and V is TRBV7-8; D unresolved. This CDR3 has 14 amino acids. The germline V gene has CDR1 SGHVS and CDR2 FQNEAQ. Deletions cut 5 bases from V and 1 base from J, with 11 bases between. The CDR3 DNA is TGTGCCAGCAGCGCCAGCAGACGCCAAGAGACCCAGTACTTC. This encodes CASSASRRQETQYF.

V gene TRBV5-5 combines with J gene TRBJ1-1; D unclear. Germline V gives CDR1 SGHKS, CDR2 YYEKEE (reference sequence). The V end was cut by 0 bases, the J end by 3 bases, with 12 bases between. This CDR3 comprises 15 residues. The CDR3 region is CASSLAPPRDTEAFF. For the CDR3, the DNA is TGTGCCAGCAGCTTGGCCCCCCCCCGGGACACTGAAGCTTTCTTT.

The chain joins TRBV4-1 to TRBJ1-2; D may be TRBD1 (6 bases). Trimming took off 0 bases at V and 4 bases at J, with 15 bases between the two ends. Germline V gene sequence: CDR1 MGHRA, CDR2 YSYEKL. The CDR3 has 16 amino acids. The CDR3 is CASSQETAHRAYGYTF. The CDR3 region has the DNA TGCGCCAGCAGCCAAGAAACCGCCCACAGGGCCTATGGCTACACCTTC.

This clonotype was counted only a few times. This sequence joins TRBV20-1 and TRBJ1-6, with a possible D match to TRBD1 (6 bases). Per the germline V gene, CDR1 is DFQATT and CDR2 is SNEGSKA (reference sequence). The V gene lost 6 bases and the J gene lost 7 bases, with 7 bases spanning the gap. This CDR3 contains 11 residues. The CDR3 DNA reads TGCAGTGCACAGGGCAATTCACCCCTCCACTTT. Translated, it gives CSAQGNSPLHF.